What follows are 3 T cell receptor beta chains derived from one specimen sequenced in a study of identifying expanded T cells in peripheral blood. Sequenced by immunoSEQ multiplex PCR; TCRdb stores in-frame clones only, minus some. The data show over 90,000 clones, roughly 88% seen once. Sequenced input: blood. These receptors were taken from a person between 18 and 69 years old in good health.

The V call is TRBV4-3, the J call TRBJ1-5; D gene ambiguous. The CDR3 consists of 16 residues. Per the germline V gene, CDR1 is LGHNA and CDR2 is YSLEER. V was cut by 3 bases and J by 5 bases, with 17 bases left in between. CDR3 coding DNA: TGCGCCAGCAGCCACCCACCTTCCCCACCGGATCAGCCCCAGCATTTT. This translates into CASSHPPSPPDQPQHF.

The J gene is TRBJ2-3, the V gene TRBV7-9; D remains unclear. CDR1 and CDR2 (germline): SEHNR, FQNEAQ (reference sequence). The CDR3 is 13 amino acids. The V and J ends lost 1 base and 3 bases respectively, with 5 bases between them. The CDR3 coding sequence is TGTGCCAGCAGCTTAGGGGGAACAGATACGCAGTATTTT. Amino acids: CASSLGGTDTQYF.

J is TRBJ2-3 and V is TRBV11-1, with D maybe TRBD1 (6 bases). The CDR3 extends over 14 amino acids. V was pared by 2 bases and J by 3 bases, with 9 bases between. The germline V gene has CDR1 SGHAT and CDR2 FQDESV (reference sequence). CDR3 protein: CASSLYRGTDTQYF. CDR3 coding DNA: TGTGCCAGCAGCTTATATAGGGGGACAGATACGCAGTATTTT.